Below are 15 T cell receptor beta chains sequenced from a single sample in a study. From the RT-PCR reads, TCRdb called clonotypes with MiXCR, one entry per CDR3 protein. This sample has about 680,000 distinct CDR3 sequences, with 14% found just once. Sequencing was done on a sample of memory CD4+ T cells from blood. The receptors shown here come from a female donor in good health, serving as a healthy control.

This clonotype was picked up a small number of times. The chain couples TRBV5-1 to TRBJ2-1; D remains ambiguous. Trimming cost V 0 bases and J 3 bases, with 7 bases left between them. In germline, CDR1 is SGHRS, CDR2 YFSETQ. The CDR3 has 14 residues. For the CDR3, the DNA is TGCGCCAGCAGCTTGGGAAGCCACTACAATGAGCAGTTCTTC. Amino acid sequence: CASSLGSHYNEQFF.

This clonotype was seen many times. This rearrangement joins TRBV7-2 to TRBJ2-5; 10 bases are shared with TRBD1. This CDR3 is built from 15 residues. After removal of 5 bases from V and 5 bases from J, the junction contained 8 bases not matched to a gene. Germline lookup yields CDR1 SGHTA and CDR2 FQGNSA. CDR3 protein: CASSAGTGASETQYF. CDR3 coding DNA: TGTGCCAGCAGCGCCGGGACAGGGGCTTCCGAGACCCAGTACTTC.

The CDR3 spells CASRTQGDTGELFF. CDR3 sequence (DNA): TGCGCCAGCAGAACGCAGGGGGACACCGGGGAGCTGTTTTTT. The chain carries TRBV5-1 and TRBJ2-2; 7 bases fit TRBD1. With 5 bases clipped from V and 3 bases from J, the junction kept 4 bases outside the gene matches. Germline V gene lookup returns CDR1 SGHRS and CDR2 YFSETQ. This CDR3 has 14 amino acids.

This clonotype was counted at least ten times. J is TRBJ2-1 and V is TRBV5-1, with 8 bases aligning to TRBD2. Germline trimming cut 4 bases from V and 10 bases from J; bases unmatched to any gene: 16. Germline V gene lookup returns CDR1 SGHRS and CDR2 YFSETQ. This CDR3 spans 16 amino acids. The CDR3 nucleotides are TGCGCCAGCAGCCTCGGGGGGGGGCCTCGTTTTTCCGAGCAGTTCTTC. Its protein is CASSLGGGPRFSEQFF.

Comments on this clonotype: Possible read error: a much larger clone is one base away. For the CDR3, the DNA is TGTGCCAGCAGCCAAGATTTACGCCAGAACACCGGGAAGCTGTTTTTT. Encoded protein: CASSQDLRQNTGKLFF. The genes are TRBV4-2 and TRBJ2-2; tentative D call: TRBD2 (5 bases). Looked up from germline, CDR1 is LGHNA and CDR2 is YNFKEQ. This CDR3 is 16 amino acids long.

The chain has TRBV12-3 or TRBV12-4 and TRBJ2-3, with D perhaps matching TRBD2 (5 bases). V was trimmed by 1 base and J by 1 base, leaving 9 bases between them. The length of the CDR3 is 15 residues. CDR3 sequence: CASSLDWRGTDTQYF. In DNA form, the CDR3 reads TGTGCCAGCAGTTTAGATTGGCGGGGCACAGATACGCAGTATTTT.

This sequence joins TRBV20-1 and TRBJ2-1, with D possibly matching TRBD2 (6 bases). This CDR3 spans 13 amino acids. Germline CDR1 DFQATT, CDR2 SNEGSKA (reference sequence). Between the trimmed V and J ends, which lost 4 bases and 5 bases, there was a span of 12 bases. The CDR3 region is CSAKSGVHNEQFF. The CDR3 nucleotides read TGCAGTGCTAAATCGGGGGTCCACAATGAGCAGTTCTTC.

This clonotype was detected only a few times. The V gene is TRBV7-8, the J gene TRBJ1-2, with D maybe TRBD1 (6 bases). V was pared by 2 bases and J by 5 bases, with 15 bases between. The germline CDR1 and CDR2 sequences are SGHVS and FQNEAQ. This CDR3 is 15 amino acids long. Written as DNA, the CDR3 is TGTGCCAGCAGCTTACTGGACAGCAGTTCTTATGGCTACACCTTC. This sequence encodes CASSLLDSSSYGYTF.

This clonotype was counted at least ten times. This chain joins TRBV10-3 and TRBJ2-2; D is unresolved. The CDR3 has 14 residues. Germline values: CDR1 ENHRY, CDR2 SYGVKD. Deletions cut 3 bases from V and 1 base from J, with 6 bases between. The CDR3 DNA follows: TGTGCCATCAGTGACAGTCAGAACACCGGGGAGCTGTTTTTT. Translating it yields CAISDSQNTGELFF.

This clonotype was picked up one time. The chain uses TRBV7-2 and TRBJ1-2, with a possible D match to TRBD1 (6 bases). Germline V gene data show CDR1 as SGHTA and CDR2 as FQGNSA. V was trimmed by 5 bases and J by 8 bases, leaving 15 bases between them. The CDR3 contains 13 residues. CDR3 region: CASSPLGGRGYTF. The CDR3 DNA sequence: TGTGCCAGCAGCCCCCTAGGGGGACGCGGCTACACCTTC. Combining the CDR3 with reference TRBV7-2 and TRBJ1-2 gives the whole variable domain GAGVSQSPSNKVTEKGKDVELRCDPISGHTALYWYRQSLGQGLEFLIYFQGNSAPDKSGLPSDRFSAERTGGSVSTLTIQRTQQEDSAVYLCASSPLGGRGYTFGSGTRLTVV.

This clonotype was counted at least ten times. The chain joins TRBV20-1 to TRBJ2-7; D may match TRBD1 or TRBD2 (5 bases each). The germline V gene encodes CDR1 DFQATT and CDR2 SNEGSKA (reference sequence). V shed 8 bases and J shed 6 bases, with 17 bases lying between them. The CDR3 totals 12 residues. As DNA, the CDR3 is TGCAGTTCTCGCCGAGGGGAACGCGAGCAGTACTTC. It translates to CSSRRGEREQYF.

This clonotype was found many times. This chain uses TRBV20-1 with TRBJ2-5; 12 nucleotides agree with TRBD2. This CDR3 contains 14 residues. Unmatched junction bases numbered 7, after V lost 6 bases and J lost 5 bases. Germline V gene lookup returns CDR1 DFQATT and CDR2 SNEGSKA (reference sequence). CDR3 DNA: TGCAGTGCAATCCTAGCGGGAGGGTCGGAGACCCAGTACTTC. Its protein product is CSAILAGGSETQYF.

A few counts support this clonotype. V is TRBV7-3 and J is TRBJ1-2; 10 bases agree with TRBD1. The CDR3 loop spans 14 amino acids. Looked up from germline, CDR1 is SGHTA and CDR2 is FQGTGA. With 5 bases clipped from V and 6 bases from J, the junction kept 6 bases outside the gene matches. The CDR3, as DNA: TGTGCCAGCAGCAAAACAGGACAGGGGGATGGCTACACCTTC. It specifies CASSKTGQGDGYTF.

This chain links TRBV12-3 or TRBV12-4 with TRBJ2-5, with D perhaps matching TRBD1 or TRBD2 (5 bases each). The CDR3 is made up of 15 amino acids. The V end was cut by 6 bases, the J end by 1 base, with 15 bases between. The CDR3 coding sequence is TGTGCCAGCAGGTTGGGACCGAACGCCCAAGAGACCCAGTACTTC. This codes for CASRLGPNAQETQYF.

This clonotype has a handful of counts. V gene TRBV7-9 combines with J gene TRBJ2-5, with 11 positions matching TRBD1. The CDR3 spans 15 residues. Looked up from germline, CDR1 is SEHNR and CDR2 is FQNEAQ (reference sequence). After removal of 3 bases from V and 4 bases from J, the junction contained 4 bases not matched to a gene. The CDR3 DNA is TGTGCCAGCAGCTTTGGCGGGACAGGGGGAGAGACCCAGTACTTC. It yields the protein CASSFGGTGGETQYF.